This T cell receptor (beta chain) came from a study of early T cells in non-severe SARS-CoV-2 infection. Study-wide background: Sequencing input comprised bulk RNA from unsorted whole blood; chain pairing was not available.

V lost 9 bases and J 0 bases, leaving 6 bases between the germline ends. CDR3 length equals 13 residues. Germline assignment: CDR1 LNHDA and CDR2 SQIVND (reference sequence). In the library, individual cDNA molecules carried attached unique molecular identifiers. Using its own MiXCR run on the 5' RACE reads, TCRdb lists one record per CDR3 protein. The repertoire has 50,000 to 70,000 distinct CDR3 sequences, under 10% of them found once; the top ten carry 3% to 4%. Only a few counts were recorded for this clonotype. The chain recombines TRBV19 with TRBJ2-6, with D unclear. This receptor was identified in an adult who was a healthcare worker with PCR-confirmed SARS-CoV-2 infection or an uninfected control (not recorded which). The sample taken for sequencing was whole blood. CDR3 amino acids: CASRNSGANVLTF. Here the CDR3 DNA reads TGTGCCAGCCGAAACTCTGGGGCCAACGTCCTGACTTTC.